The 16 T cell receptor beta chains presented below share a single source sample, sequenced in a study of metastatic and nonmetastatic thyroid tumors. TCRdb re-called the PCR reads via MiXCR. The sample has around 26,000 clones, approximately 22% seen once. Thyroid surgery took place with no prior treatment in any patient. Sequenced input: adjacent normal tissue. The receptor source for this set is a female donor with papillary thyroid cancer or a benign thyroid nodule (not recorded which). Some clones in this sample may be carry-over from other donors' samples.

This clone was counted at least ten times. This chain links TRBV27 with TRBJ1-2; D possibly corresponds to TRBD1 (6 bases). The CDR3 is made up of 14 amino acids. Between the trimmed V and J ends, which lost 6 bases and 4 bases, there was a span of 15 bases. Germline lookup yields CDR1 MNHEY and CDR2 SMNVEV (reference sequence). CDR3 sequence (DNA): TGTGCCAGCAGGGAGACAGGCCTTGTCTATGGCTACACCTTC. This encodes CASRETGLVYGYTF.

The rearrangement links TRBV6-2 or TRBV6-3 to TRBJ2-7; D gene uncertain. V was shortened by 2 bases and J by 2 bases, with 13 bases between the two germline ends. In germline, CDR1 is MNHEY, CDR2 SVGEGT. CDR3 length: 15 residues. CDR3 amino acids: CASSYPSGVAYEQYF. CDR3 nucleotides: TGTGCCAGCAGTTACCCTTCAGGCGTCGCCTACGAGCAGTACTTC.

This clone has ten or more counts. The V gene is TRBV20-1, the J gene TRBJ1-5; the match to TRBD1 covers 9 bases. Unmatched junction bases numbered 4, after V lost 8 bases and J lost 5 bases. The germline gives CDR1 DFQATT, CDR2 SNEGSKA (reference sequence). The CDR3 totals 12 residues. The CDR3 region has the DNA TGCAGTACTCGACAGGGGGATCAGCCCCAGCATTTT. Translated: CSTRQGDQPQHF.

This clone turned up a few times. In DNA, the CDR3 is TGTGCCAGCAGTTGGGGGAGGCCCGGGGAGCTGTTTTTT. Amino acid sequence: CASSWGRPGELFF. This chain uses TRBV12-3 or TRBV12-4 with TRBJ2-2; perhaps TRBD2 as D (6 bases). CDR3 length equals 13 residues. V lost 4 bases and J lost 6, with 9 bases in between.

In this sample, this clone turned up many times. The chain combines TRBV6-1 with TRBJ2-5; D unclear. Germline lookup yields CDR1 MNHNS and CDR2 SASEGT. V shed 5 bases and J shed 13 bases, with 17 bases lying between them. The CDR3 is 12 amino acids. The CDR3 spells CASSRDHRPLYF. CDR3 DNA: TGTGCCAGCAGTAGAGACCACCGACCCCTGTACTTC.

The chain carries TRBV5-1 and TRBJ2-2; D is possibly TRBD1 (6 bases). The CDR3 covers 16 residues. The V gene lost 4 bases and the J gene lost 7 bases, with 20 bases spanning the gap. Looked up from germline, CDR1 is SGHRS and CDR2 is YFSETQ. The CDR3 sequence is CASSMGPAGVDGELFF. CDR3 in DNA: TGCGCCAGCAGCATGGGGCCGGCAGGGGTAGACGGGGAGCTGTTTTTT. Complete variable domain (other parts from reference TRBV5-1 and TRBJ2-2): KAGVTQTPRYLIKTRGQQVTLSCSPISGHRSVSWYQQTPGQGLQFLFEYFSETQRNKGNFPGRFSGRQFSNSRSEMNVSTLELGDSALYLCASSMGPAGVDGELFFGEGSRLTVL.

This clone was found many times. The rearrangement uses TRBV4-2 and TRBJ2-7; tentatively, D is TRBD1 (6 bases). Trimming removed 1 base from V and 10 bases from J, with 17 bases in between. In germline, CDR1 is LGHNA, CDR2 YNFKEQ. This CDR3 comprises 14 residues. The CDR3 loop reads CASSQGARQDLQYF. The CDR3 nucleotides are TGTGCCAGCAGCCAAGGGGCACGACAGGACCTCCAGTACTTC.

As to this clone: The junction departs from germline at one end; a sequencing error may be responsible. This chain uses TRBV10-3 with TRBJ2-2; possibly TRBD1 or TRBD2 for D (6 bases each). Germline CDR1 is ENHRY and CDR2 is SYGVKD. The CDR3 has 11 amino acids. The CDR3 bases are TGTGCCATAAGGTTGGAGGGGGAGATGTTTTTT. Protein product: CAIRLEGEMFF.

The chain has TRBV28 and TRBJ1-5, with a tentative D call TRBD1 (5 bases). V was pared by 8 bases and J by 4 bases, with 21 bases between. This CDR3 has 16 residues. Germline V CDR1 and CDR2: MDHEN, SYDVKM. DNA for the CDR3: TGTGCCAGCGCAAATTTTGGGGCAAGGTTTAATCAGCCCCAGCATTTT. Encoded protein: CASANFGARFNQPQHF. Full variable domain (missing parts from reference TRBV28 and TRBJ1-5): DVKVTQSSRYLVKRTGEKVFLECVQDMDHENMFWYRQDPGLGLRLIYFSYDVKMKEKGDIPEGYSVSREKKERFSLILESASTNQTSMYLCASANFGARFNQPQHFGDGTRLSIL.

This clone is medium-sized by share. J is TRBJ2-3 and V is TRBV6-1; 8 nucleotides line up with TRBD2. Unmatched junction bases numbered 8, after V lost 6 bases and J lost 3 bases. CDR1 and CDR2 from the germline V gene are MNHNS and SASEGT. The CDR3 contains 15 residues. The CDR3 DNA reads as TGTGCCAGCAGGATAAGCGGGAGAAGGACAGATACGCAGTATTTT. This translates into CASRISGRRTDTQYF.

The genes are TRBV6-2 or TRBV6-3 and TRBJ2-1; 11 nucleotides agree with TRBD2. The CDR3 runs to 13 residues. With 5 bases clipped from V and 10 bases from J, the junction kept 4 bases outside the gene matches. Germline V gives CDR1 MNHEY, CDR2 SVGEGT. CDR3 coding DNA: TGTGCCAGCAGTCACGGGACTAGCGGAGAGCAGTTCTTC. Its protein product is CASSHGTSGEQFF.

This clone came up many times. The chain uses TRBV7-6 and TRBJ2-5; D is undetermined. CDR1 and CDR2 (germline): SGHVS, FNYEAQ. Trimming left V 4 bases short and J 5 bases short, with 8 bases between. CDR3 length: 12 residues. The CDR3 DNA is TGTGCCAGCAGCTATGGGCTGGAGACCCAGTACTTC. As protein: CASSYGLETQYF. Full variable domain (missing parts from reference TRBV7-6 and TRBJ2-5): GAGVSQSPRYKVTKRGQDVALRCDPISGHVSLYWYRQALGQGPEFLTYFNYEAQQDKSGLPNDRFSAERPEGSISTLTIQRTEQRDSAMYRCASSYGLETQYFGPGTRLLVL.

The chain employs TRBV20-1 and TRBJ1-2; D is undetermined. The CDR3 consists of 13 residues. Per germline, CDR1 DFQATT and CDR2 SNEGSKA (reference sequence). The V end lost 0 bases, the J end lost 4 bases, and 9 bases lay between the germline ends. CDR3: CSAREQRAYGYTF. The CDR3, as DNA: TGCAGTGCTAGAGAACAGCGAGCCTATGGCTACACCTTC.

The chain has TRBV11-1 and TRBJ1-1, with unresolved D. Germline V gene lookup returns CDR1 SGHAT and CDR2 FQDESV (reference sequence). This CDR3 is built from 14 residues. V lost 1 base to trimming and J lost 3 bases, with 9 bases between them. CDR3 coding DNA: TGTGCCAGCAGCTTAGGAGGACCCCACACTGAAGCTTTCTTT. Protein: CASSLGGPHTEAFF.

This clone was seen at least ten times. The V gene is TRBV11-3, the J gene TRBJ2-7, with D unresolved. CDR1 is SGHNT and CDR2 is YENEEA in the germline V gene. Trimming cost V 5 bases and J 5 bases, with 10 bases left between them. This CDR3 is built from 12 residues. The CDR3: CASSREINEQYF. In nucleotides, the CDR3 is TGTGCCAGCAGCCGAGAGATCAACGAGCAGTACTTC.

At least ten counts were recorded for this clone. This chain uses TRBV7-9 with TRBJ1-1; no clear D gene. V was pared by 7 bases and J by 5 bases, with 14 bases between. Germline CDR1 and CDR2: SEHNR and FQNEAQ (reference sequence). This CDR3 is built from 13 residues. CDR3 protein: CASTLIRATEAFF. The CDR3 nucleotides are TGTGCCAGCACCCTTATACGGGCGACTGAAGCTTTCTTT.